The next 15 T cell receptor beta chains were all read from a single sample in a study of early T cells in non-severe SARS-CoV-2 infection. TCRdb reprocessed the 5' RACE reads with MiXCR, giving one entry per CDR3 protein. The sample lists tens of thousands of distinct CDR3 sequences, over 8% occurring once. The sequencing used whole blood, collected at baseline. These receptor sequences come from an adult who was a healthcare worker with PCR-confirmed SARS-CoV-2 infection or an uninfected control (not recorded which).

This clonotype was seen more than once but under ten times. J is TRBJ1-5 and V is TRBV29-1, with D possibly being TRBD1 (5 bases). The CDR3 length is 15 residues. V lost 6 bases and J 1 base, leaving 16 bases between the germline ends. CDR1 is SQVTM, CDR2 ANQGSEA, per germline. The CDR3 loop reads CSVRERGGSNQPQHF. CDR3 DNA sequence: TGCAGCGTCCGAGAGAGGGGTGGAAGCAATCAGCCCCAGCATTTT.

This clonotype has a count of ten or more. This rearrangement joins TRBV29-1 to TRBJ1-1; D is uncertain. V was shortened by 6 bases and J by 4 bases, with 9 bases between the two germline ends. The germline V gene encodes CDR1 SQVTM and CDR2 ANQGSEA. The CDR3 length is 11 residues. CDR3 in amino acids: CSVATSTEAFF. The CDR3 nucleotides are TGCAGCGTGGCGACAAGCACTGAAGCTTTCTTT. The full variable domain, its missing parts supplied by reference TRBV29-1 and TRBJ1-1, is SAVISQKPSRDICQRGTSLTIQCQVDSQVTMMFWYRQQPGQSLTLIATANQGSEATYESGFVIDKFPISRPNLTFSTLTVSNMSPEDSSIYLCSVATSTEAFFGQGTRLTVV.

For this clonotype: Just one base apart from a much larger clone, this may be a read error. The chain uses TRBV28 and TRBJ2-2, with 8 bases aligning to TRBD1. The length of the CDR3 is 15 residues. The ends lost 5 bases at V and 5 bases at J; junction bases unmatched: 7. CDR1 and CDR2 from the germline V gene are MDHEN and SYDVKM. The CDR3 here is CASSQTGDRTGELFF. The CDR3 coding sequence is TGTGCCAGCAGTCAGACAGGGGACAGAACCGGGGAGCTGTTTTTT. Variable domain in full (rest from reference TRBV28 and TRBJ2-2): DVKVTQSSRYLVKRTGEKVFLECVQDMDHENMFWYRQDPGLGLRLIYFSYDVKMKEKGDIPEGYSVSREKKERFSLILESASTNQTSMYLCASSQTGDRTGELFFGEGSRLTVL.

This clonotype showed up just a few times. The chain recombines TRBV5-4 with TRBJ2-1; no reliable D call. V shed 2 bases and J shed 7 bases, with 7 bases lying between them. Germline V gives CDR1 SGHNT, CDR2 YYREEE (reference sequence). This CDR3 spans 12 amino acids. The CDR3 sequence is CASSFRANEQFF. The CDR3 DNA sequence: TGTGCCAGCAGCTTTAGAGCGAATGAGCAGTTCTTC.

This clonotype was recorded many times. The CDR3 is CASTSRAGTDTQYF. Here the CDR3 DNA reads TGTGCCAGCACCTCTAGGGCTGGCACAGATACGCAGTATTTT. The J gene is TRBJ2-3, the V gene TRBV12-3 or TRBV12-4; D ambiguous. The CDR3 covers 14 residues. The V and J ends lost 7 bases and 1 base respectively, with 12 bases between them.

This clonotype has more than one count but fewer than ten. This chain links TRBV28 with TRBJ1-4; TRBD1 might be the D (5 bases). There are 13 residues in the CDR3. The germline V and J ends were trimmed by 7 bases and 5 bases, with 11 bases remaining between them. Germline V gene data show CDR1 as MDHEN and CDR2 as SYDVKM. CDR3 region: CASKTATNEKLFF. CDR3 in DNA: TGTGCCAGCAAGACAGCTACCAATGAAAAACTGTTTTTT.

In this sample, this clonotype turned up many times. This chain links TRBV11-2 with TRBJ2-7, with TRBD2 as a possible D gene (5 bases). V lost 5 bases and J lost 7, with 15 bases in between. The CDR3 is 13 residues long. CDR1 is SGHAT and CDR2 is FQNNGV in the germline V gene. The CDR3 bases are TGTGCCAGCAGCCTTTTGGCGGCGGGTGAGCAGTACTTC. Translated, it gives CASSLLAAGEQYF.

The sample holds a few counts of this clonotype. This chain uses TRBV4-3 with TRBJ2-7; TRBD1 matches 7 bases. The CDR3 extends over 14 amino acids. Looked up from germline, CDR1 is LGHNA and CDR2 is YSLEER. With 4 bases clipped from V and 3 bases from J, the junction kept 6 bases outside the gene matches. The CDR3 DNA is TGCGCCAGCAGCCCGCGGACAGGCTTCTACGAGCAGTACTTC. Amino acids: CASSPRTGFYEQYF.

The sample holds many counts of this clonotype. V usage is TRBV19 and J usage is TRBJ2-6; 9 positions agree with TRBD1. CDR3 length equals 16 residues. The V and J ends lost 3 bases and 1 base, in that order; junction bases with no gene match: 1. Germline V CDR1 and CDR2: LNHDA, SQIVND (reference sequence). The CDR3 protein is CASSIGTGSGANVLTF. CDR3 in DNA: TGTGCCAGTAGTATCGGGACAGGGTCTGGGGCCAACGTCCTGACTTTC.

The rearrangement joins TRBV19 to TRBJ2-7; TRBD2 aligns across 11 bases. The CDR3 runs to 17 residues. Per germline, CDR1 LNHDA and CDR2 SQIVND (reference sequence). After removal of 4 bases from V and 2 bases from J, the junction contained 10 bases not matched to a gene. CDR3 bases: TGTGCCAGTAGTACTGGACTAGCGGGCAAGAACCCCTACGAGCAGTACTTC. This gives the protein CASSTGLAGKNPYEQYF.

This clonotype was detected only a few times. The V and J genes are TRBV25-1 and TRBJ1-4; D is undetermined. Looked up from germline, CDR1 is MGHDK and CDR2 is SYGVNS. The CDR3 extends over 16 amino acids. The V end lost 1 base, the J end lost 7 bases, and 16 bases lay between the germline ends. CDR3 nucleotide sequence: TGTGCCAGCAGTGAATCGGTTCGGGGATCCGGTGAAAAACTGTTTTTT. Protein sequence: CASSESVRGSGEKLFF.

CDR3 bases: TGTGCCAGCAGCTTAGGTTCAGGGGTAGGATTTGAGCAGTTCTTC. Translation: CASSLGSGVGFEQFF. V gene TRBV7-2 combines with J gene TRBJ2-1, with D tentatively TRBD1 (6 bases). The germline V gene has CDR1 SGHTA and CDR2 FQGNSA. This CDR3 is built from 15 residues. Trimming left V 1 base short and J 9 bases short, with 16 bases between.

This clonotype has a count of ten or more. J is TRBJ1-1 and V is TRBV11-2; D not certain. Trimming cost V 2 bases and J 6 bases, with 4 bases left between them. The CDR3 sequence is 11 residues long. The germline gives CDR1 SGHAT, CDR2 FQNNGV. The CDR3 sequence is CASSLTSEAFF. In DNA, the CDR3 is TGTGCCAGCAGCTTAACATCTGAAGCTTTCTTT.

This clonotype came up a few times. V usage is TRBV28 and J usage is TRBJ2-5; D might be TRBD1 or TRBD2, each matching 6 bases. This CDR3 is 15 amino acids long. V gave up 6 bases and J gave up 2 bases, with 16 bases separating them. Germline CDR1 reads MDHEN; CDR2 reads SYDVKM. Here the CDR3 DNA reads TGTGCCAGCAGCCGACTAGGACAGCTTCAAGAGACCCAGTACTTC. This sequence encodes CASSRLGQLQETQYF.

This clonotype was recorded many times. This chain connects TRBV20-1 to TRBJ2-6; 9 nucleotides agree with TRBD2. The germline gives CDR1 DFQATT, CDR2 SNEGSKA (reference sequence). The CDR3 loop spans 18 amino acids. J gave up 0 bases and V 6 bases, and 12 bases lay outside the gene matches. The CDR3 DNA reads TGCAGTGCCAGGTCCCGGCGGGAGGGCGACTCTGGGGCCAACGTCCTGACTTTC. Its translation: CSARSRREGDSGANVLTF.